Listed below are T cell receptor beta chains from one sample, sequenced in a study of blood T cells in healthy people across ages. TCRdb recomputed calls from the 5' RACE reads with MiXCR, one row per CDR3 protein. The sample has just over 1 million distinct CDR3 sequences; under 45% are singletons. The sequenced material came from blood. These receptors all stem from a woman aged 60-75 years in good health. CDR3s include the opening cysteine and the closing phenylalanine or tryptophan. A D gene is named only where the DNA matches it firmly. Clone size is shown for a subset of rows, as once, few, many or a class of expanded clone.

J gene: TRBJ2-1
V gene: TRBV29-1
D gene: TRBD2
clone size: NA
CDR3 DNA: TGCAGCGTGGGGACCGGGACTAGCGGGAACCGTGAGCAGTTCTTC
CDR3 protein: CSVGTGTSGNREQFF

J gene: TRBJ2-1
V gene: TRBV7-9
D gene: NA
clone size: once
CDR3 DNA: TGTGCCAGCAGCTTAGCGGTCCGTACTAAATACAATGAGCAGTTCTTC
CDR3 protein: CASSLAVRTKYNEQFF

J gene: TRBJ2-5
V gene: TRBV24-1
D gene: TRBD1
clone size: NA
CDR3 DNA: TGTGCCACCAGTGATGGCGGACAGGGGGGATTTAGAGAGACCCAGTACTTC
CDR3 protein: CATSDGGQGGFRETQYF

J gene: TRBJ2-3
V gene: TRBV9
D gene: TRBD1
clone size: NA
CDR3 DNA: TGTGCCAGCAGCGTAGAGACAGGGGCCACAGATACGCAGTATTTT
CDR3 protein: CASSVETGATDTQYF

J gene: TRBJ2-5
V gene: TRBV2
D gene: TRBD1
clone size: NA
CDR3 DNA: TGTGCCAGCAGTGAACACAGGGGGCAAGAGACCCAGTACTTC
CDR3 protein: CASSEHRGQETQYF

J gene: TRBJ2-1
V gene: TRBV9
D gene: NA
clone size: few
CDR3 DNA: TGTGCCAGCAGCGTAGGGCTCAGGGAAGGAGACAATGAGCAGTTCTTC
CDR3 protein: CASSVGLREGDNEQFF

J gene: TRBJ2-1
V gene: TRBV20-1
D gene: TRBD2
clone size: few
CDR3 DNA: TGCAGTGCTAGAAAGGCTAGCGGGACCCATGAGCAGTTCTTC
CDR3 protein: CSARKASGTHEQFF

J gene: TRBJ1-2
V gene: TRBV24-1
D gene: NA
clone size: once
CDR3 DNA: TGTGCCACCAGTGATTCCGGGATCCGCTATGGCTACACCTTC
CDR3 protein: CATSDSGIRYGYTF

J gene: TRBJ2-3
V gene: TRBV13
D gene: TRBD2
clone size: NA
CDR3 DNA: TGTGCCAGCAGCACCAGGACTAGCGGGAGATTGGCAGATACGCAGTATTTT
CDR3 protein: CASSTRTSGRLADTQYF

J gene: TRBJ2-5
V gene: TRBV28
D gene: TRBD2
clone size: NA
CDR3 DNA: TGTGCCAGCAGTCTTGAGCGGGGAGGAATCAATGAGCAGTACTTC
CDR3 protein: CASSLERGGINEQYF

J gene: TRBJ2-7
V gene: TRBV20-1
D gene: NA
clone size: NA
CDR3 DNA: TGCAGTGCTAGTATGCCGTACGAGCAGTACTTC
CDR3 protein: CSASMPYEQYF

J gene: TRBJ2-1
V gene: TRBV20-1
D gene: TRBD2
clone size: once
CDR3 DNA: TGCAGTGCTAGACGGTTAGCGGGGGGTCTCTCGGATGAGCAGTTCTTC
CDR3 protein: CSARRLAGGLSDEQFF

J gene: TRBJ2-1
V gene: TRBV6-1
D gene: NA
clone size: NA
CDR3 DNA: TGTGCCGGCAGGCCGCTCGGCTCCTACAATGAGCAGTTCTTC
CDR3 protein: CAGRPLGSYNEQFF

J gene: TRBJ1-2
V gene: TRBV6-5
D gene: TRBD1
clone size: few
CDR3 DNA: TGTGCCAGCAGACGACCGGGACAGTATGGCTACACCTTC
CDR3 protein: CASRRPGQYGYTF

J gene: TRBJ2-1
V gene: TRBV13
D gene: TRBD2
clone size: NA
CDR3 DNA: TGTGCCAGCAGCCCTACTCGACTAGCGGGAGGGCCGGGAGAGCAGTTCTTC
CDR3 protein: CASSPTRLAGGPGEQFF

J gene: TRBJ2-5
V gene: TRBV12-3/TRBV12-4
D gene: NA
clone size: few
CDR3 DNA: TGTGCCAGCAGGGGGGCAGAGACCCAGTACTTC
CDR3 protein: CASRGAETQYF

J gene: TRBJ1-2
V gene: TRBV29-1
D gene: NA
clone size: few
CDR3 DNA: TGCAGCGTTGAAAAGGGGGGAGATGGCTACACCTTC
CDR3 protein: CSVEKGGDGYTF

J gene: TRBJ2-7
V gene: TRBV29-1
D gene: NA
clone size: NA
CDR3 DNA: TGCAGCGTTTCTGTTTCCTACGAGCAGTACTTC
CDR3 protein: CSVSVSYEQYF

J gene: TRBJ2-5
V gene: TRBV30
D gene: NA
clone size: few
CDR3 DNA: TGTGCCTGGAGTGTAGGCCTACCTGAAGAGACCCAGTACTTC
CDR3 protein: CAWSVGLPEETQYF

J gene: TRBJ1-1
V gene: TRBV20-1
D gene: TRBD1
clone size: NA
CDR3 DNA: TGCAGTCCCAGACAGGGGGCAGGTGTAGGCACTGAAGCTTTCTTT
CDR3 protein: CSPRQGAGVGTEAFF

J gene: TRBJ2-1
V gene: TRBV12-3/TRBV12-4
D gene: TRBD1
clone size: NA
CDR3 DNA: TGTGCCAGCAGTCCCCGGGACAGGGTGGCCTACGAGCAGTTCTTC
CDR3 protein: CASSPRDRVAYEQFF

J gene: TRBJ2-1
V gene: TRBV5-5
D gene: NA
clone size: NA
CDR3 DNA: TGTGCCAGCAGCTTGGGGGTATTAAGGAGGGATGAGCAGTTCTTC
CDR3 protein: CASSLGVLRRDEQFF

J gene: TRBJ2-1
V gene: TRBV20-1
D gene: TRBD2
clone size: once
CDR3 DNA: TGCAGTGCTAGAAGTGGCGGGAGATACAATGAGCAGTTCTTC
CDR3 protein: CSARSGGRYNEQFF

J gene: TRBJ2-1
V gene: TRBV3-1
D gene: NA
clone size: NA
CDR3 DNA: TGTGCCAGCAGCCAAACAGGAGCCTTATACAATGAGCAGTTCTTC
CDR3 protein: CASSQTGALYNEQFF

J gene: TRBJ1-1
V gene: TRBV12-3/TRBV12-4
D gene: NA
clone size: NA
CDR3 DNA: TGTGCCAGCTCCGCGCCCGATGGAGCTTTCTTT
CDR3 protein: CASSAPDGAFF

J gene: TRBJ2-7
V gene: TRBV10-3
D gene: TRBD1
clone size: few
CDR3 DNA: TGTGCCATCAGGCGCCGGGACAGGTCCTACGAGCAGTACTTC
CDR3 protein: CAIRRRDRSYEQYF

J gene: TRBJ2-3
V gene: TRBV20-1
D gene: TRBD1
clone size: once
CDR3 DNA: TGCAGTGCTGAGGAGATGACAGGGAAGAGGGGCACAGATACGCAGTATTTT
CDR3 protein: CSAEEMTGKRGTDTQYF

J gene: TRBJ2-7
V gene: TRBV25-1
D gene: NA
clone size: few
CDR3 DNA: TGTGCCAGCAGAAGAAATGTCCACGGGAACGAGCAGTACTTC
CDR3 protein: CASRRNVHGNEQYF

J gene: TRBJ2-5
V gene: TRBV5-1
D gene: NA
clone size: NA
CDR3 DNA: TGCGCCAGCAGCTATACGGGAATACAAGAGACCCAGTACTTC
CDR3 protein: CASSYTGIQETQYF

J gene: TRBJ2-3
V gene: TRBV7-2
D gene: NA
clone size: many
CDR3 DNA: TGTGCCAGCAGCTTGGGGGTATCCACAGATACGCAGTATTTT
CDR3 protein: CASSLGVSTDTQYF

J gene: TRBJ2-7
V gene: TRBV30
D gene: NA
clone size: NA
CDR3 DNA: TGTGCCTGGAGTGGGGGACATGTGAATTTCGAGCAGTACTTC
CDR3 protein: CAWSGGHVNFEQYF

J gene: TRBJ1-5
V gene: TRBV7-2
D gene: NA
clone size: NA
CDR3 DNA: TGTGCCAGCAGCTTAGAGGGTAATGGGGGGCAGCCCCAGCATTTT
CDR3 protein: CASSLEGNGGQPQHF

J gene: TRBJ1-1
V gene: TRBV15
D gene: NA
clone size: few
CDR3 DNA: TGTGCCACCAGCGGAAAGGGGCGATCCACTGAAGCTTTCTTT
CDR3 protein: CATSGKGRSTEAFF

J gene: TRBJ2-3
V gene: TRBV5-1
D gene: NA
clone size: few
CDR3 DNA: TGCGCCAGCAGCTTGCGGACGGTAACAGATACGCAGTATTTT
CDR3 protein: CASSLRTVTDTQYF

J gene: TRBJ1-4
V gene: TRBV5-1
D gene: NA
clone size: NA
CDR3 DNA: TGCGCCAGCAGCGCCGGGGGGACTAATGAAAAACTGTTTTTT
CDR3 protein: CASSAGGTNEKLFF

J gene: TRBJ2-3
V gene: TRBV2
D gene: NA
clone size: NA
CDR3 DNA: TGTGCCAGCAGTGAAACGGCAGATACGCAGTATTTT
CDR3 protein: CASSETADTQYF

J gene: TRBJ2-1
V gene: TRBV4-2
D gene: TRBD2
clone size: NA
CDR3 DNA: TGTGCCAGCAGCCAAGTCCCTAGCGGGAGGGGTAATGAGCAGTTCTTC
CDR3 protein: CASSQVPSGRGNEQFF

J gene: TRBJ2-7
V gene: TRBV27
D gene: NA
clone size: many
CDR3 DNA: TGTGCCAGCAGTTTTGGGCGGTCCTACGAGCAGTACTTC
CDR3 protein: CASSFGRSYEQYF

J gene: TRBJ2-3
V gene: TRBV4-1
D gene: NA
clone size: NA
CDR3 DNA: TGCGCCAGCAGTGTACAGACTAGCACAGATACGCAGTATTTT
CDR3 protein: CASSVQTSTDTQYF

J gene: TRBJ1-2
V gene: TRBV28
D gene: TRBD1
clone size: few
CDR3 DNA: TGTGCCAGCAGTTCGGGACAGGGGACCCGACTTTATGGCTACACCTTC
CDR3 protein: CASSSGQGTRLYGYTF

J gene: TRBJ2-7
V gene: TRBV6-5
D gene: NA
clone size: few
CDR3 DNA: TGTGCCAGCAGTCCCTCCACAGGGATGATTAGCGAGCAGTACTTC
CDR3 protein: CASSPSTGMISEQYF

J gene: TRBJ2-1
V gene: TRBV7-9
D gene: NA
clone size: once
CDR3 DNA: TGTGCCAGCAGCTTAGCGGGCAGGGGGGACAATGAGCAGTTCTTC
CDR3 protein: CASSLAGRGDNEQFF

J gene: TRBJ1-4
V gene: TRBV30
D gene: NA
clone size: NA
CDR3 DNA: TGTGCCTGGAGTGTAGAGGGGCGGTACAATGAAAAACTGTTTTTT
CDR3 protein: CAWSVEGRYNEKLFF

J gene: TRBJ2-5
V gene: TRBV7-9
D gene: NA
clone size: few
CDR3 DNA: TGTGCCAGCAGCTCTGGGTTTTACCAAGAGACCCAGTACTTC
CDR3 protein: CASSSGFYQETQYF

J gene: TRBJ2-1
V gene: TRBV4-3
D gene: NA
clone size: NA
CDR3 DNA: TGCGCCAGCAGCCAAGGCTGGAACTCCTACAATGAGCAGTTCTTC
CDR3 protein: CASSQGWNSYNEQFF

J gene: TRBJ1-5
V gene: TRBV20-1
D gene: NA
clone size: few
CDR3 DNA: TGCAGTGCTAGACAGGGAGGCAATCAGCCCCAGCATTTT
CDR3 protein: CSARQGGNQPQHF

J gene: TRBJ2-5
V gene: TRBV20-1
D gene: TRBD2
clone size: NA
CDR3 DNA: TGCAGTGCTAGAGATCCCAGCGGGGGGGCGGCTACCCAGTACTTC
CDR3 protein: CSARDPSGGAATQYF